This T cell receptor beta chain was captured in a study of kidney transplant recipient with SARS-CoV-2 infection. The CDR3 runs to 17 residues. V gave up 5 bases and J gave up 4 bases, with 23 bases separating them. Germline V gene data show CDR1 as SSHAT and CDR2 as FNYEAQ (reference sequence). This clonotype appeared many times. TCRdb reprocessed the reads via MiXCR and lists one record per CDR3 protein. There are about 240,000 distinct CDR3 sequences in the sample; 29% occur only once, and 7% to 8% lies in the top ten. Material: a blood sample, obtained at baseline and between days 110 and 120 from a kidney transplant recipient. The chain has TRBV7-7 and TRBJ1-2; no reliable D call. The source is a male patient aged 25 to 39 who had COVID-19 and was a kidney transplant recipient. The graft donor may have given rise to some T cells. CDR3 protein: CASSMAVKCRKTYGYTF. CDR3 in DNA: TGTGCCAGCAGCATGGCAGTTAAGTGCCGAAAGACCTATGGCTACACCTTC.